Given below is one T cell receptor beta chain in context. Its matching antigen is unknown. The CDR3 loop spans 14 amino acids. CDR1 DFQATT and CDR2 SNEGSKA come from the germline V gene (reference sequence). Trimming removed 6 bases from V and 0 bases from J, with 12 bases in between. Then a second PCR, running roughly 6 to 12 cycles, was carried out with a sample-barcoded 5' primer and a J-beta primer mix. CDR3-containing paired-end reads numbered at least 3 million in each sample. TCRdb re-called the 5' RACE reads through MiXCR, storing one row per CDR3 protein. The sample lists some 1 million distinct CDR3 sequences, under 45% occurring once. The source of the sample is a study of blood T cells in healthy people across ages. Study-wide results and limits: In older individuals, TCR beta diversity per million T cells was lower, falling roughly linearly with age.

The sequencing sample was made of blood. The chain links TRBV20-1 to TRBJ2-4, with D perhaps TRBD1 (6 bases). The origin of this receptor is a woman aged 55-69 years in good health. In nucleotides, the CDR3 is TGCAGTGCCGCCGGGACAATAGCCAAAAACATTCAGTACTTC. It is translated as CSAAGTIAKNIQYF.